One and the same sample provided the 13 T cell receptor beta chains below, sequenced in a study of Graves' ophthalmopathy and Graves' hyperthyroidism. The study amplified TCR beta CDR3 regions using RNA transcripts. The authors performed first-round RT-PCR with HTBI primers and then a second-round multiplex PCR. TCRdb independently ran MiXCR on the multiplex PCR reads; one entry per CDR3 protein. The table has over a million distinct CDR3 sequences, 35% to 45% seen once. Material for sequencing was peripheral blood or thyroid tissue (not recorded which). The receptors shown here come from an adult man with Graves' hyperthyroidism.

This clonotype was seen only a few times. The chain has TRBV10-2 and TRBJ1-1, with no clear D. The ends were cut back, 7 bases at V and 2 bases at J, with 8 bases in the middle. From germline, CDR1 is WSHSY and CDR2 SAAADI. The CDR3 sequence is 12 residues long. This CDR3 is CASTNPNTEAFF. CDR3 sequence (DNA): TGCGCCAGCACCAATCCCAACACTGAAGCTTTCTTT.

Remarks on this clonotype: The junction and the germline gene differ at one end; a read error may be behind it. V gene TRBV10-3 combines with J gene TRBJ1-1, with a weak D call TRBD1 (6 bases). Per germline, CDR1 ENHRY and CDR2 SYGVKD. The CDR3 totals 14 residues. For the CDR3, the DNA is TGTGCCATCAGCGCGAGCAGGGGAGGAACTGAAGCTTCCTTT. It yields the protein CAISASRGGTEASF.

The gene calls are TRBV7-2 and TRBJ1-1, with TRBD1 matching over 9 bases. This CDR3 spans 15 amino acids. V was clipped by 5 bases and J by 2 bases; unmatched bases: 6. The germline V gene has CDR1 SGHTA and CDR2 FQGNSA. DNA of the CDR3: TGTGCCAGCAGCCCGACAGGGGGGCCAAACACTGAAGCTTTCTTT. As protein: CASSPTGGPNTEAFF.

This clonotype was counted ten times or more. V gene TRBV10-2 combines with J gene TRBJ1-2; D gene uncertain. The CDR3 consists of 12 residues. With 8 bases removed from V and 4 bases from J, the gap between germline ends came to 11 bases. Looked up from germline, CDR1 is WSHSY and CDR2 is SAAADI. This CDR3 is CASALRSYGYTF. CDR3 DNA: TGCGCCAGCGCCCTGCGGTCCTATGGCTACACCTTC.

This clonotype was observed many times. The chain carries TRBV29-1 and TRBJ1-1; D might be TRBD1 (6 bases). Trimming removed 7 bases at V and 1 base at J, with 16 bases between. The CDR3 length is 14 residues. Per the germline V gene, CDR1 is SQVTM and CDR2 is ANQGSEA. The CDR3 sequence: CSAPLGASNTEAFF. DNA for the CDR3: TGCAGCGCCCCATTGGGGGCCTCGAACACTGAAGCTTTCTTT.

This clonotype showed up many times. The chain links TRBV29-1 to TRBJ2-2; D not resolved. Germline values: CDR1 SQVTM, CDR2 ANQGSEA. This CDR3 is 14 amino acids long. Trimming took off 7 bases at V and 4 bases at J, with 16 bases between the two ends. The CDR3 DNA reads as TGCAGCGGGGTGGGGTGGAAGGGCACCGGGGAGCTGTTTTTT. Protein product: CSGVGWKGTGELFF.

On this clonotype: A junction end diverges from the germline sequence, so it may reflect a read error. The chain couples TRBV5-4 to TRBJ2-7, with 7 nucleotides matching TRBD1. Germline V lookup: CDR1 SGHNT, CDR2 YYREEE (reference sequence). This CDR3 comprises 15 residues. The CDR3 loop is CASSFQGGQYDEQCF. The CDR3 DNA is TGTGCCAGCAGCTTCCAAGGGGGACAGTACGACGAGCAGTGCTTC.

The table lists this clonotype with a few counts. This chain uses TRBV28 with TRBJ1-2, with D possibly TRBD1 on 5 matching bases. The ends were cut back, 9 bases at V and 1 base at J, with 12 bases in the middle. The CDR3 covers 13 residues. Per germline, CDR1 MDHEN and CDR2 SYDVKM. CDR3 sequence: CASGDEINYGYTF. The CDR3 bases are TGTGCCAGTGGGGACGAGATTAACTATGGCTACACCTTC.

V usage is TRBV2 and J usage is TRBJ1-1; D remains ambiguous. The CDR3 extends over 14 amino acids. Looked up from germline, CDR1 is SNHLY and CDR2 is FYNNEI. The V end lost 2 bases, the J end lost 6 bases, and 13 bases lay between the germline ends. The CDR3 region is CASSESRDAAEAFF. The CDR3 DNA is TGTGCCAGCAGTGAATCACGGGATGCTGCTGAAGCTTTCTTT.

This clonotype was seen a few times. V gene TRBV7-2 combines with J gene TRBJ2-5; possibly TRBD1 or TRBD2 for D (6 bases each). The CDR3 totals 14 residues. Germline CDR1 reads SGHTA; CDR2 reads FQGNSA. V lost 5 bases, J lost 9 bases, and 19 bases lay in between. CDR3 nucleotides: TGTGCCAGCAGCCCTAGGGGGGATGGGGGGTCCCAGTACTTC. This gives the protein CASSPRGDGGSQYF.

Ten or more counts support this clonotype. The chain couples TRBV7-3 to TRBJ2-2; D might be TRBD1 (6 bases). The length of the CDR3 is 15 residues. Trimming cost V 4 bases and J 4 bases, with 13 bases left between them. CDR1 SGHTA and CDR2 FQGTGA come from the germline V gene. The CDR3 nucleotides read TGTGCCAGCAGCTCCCTGACAGGTGGCACCGGGGAGCTGTTTTTT. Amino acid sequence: CASSSLTGGTGELFF.

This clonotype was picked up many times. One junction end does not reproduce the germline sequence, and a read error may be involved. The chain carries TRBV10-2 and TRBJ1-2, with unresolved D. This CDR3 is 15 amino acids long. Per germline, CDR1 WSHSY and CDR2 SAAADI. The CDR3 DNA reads TGTGCCAGCAGCCCCCGCCGAGATTATAACTATGGCTACACCTTC. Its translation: CASSPRRDYNYGYTF.

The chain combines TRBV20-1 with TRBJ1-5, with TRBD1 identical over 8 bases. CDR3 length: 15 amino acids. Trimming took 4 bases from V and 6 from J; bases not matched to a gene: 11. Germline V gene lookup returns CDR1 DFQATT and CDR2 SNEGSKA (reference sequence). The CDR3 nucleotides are TGCAGTGCTAACCGACCAGACAGGGGAGCTCAGCCCCAGCATTTT. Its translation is CSANRPDRGAQPQHF.